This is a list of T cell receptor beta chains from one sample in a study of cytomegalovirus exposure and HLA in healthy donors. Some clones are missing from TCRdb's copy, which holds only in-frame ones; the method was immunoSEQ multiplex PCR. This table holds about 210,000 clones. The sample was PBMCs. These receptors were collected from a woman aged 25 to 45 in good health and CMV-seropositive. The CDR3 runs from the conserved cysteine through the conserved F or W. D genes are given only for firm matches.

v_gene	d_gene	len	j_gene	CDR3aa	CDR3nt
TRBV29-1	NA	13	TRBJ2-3	CSVEESTRGTQYF	TGCAGCGTTGAGGAGTCGACAAGGGGAACGCAGTATTTT
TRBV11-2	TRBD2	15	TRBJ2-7	CASSMGLAGSYEQYF	TGTGCCAGCAGCATGGGACTAGCGGGCTCCTACGAGCAGTACTTC
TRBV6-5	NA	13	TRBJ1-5	CASKGGFDQPQHF	TGTGCCAGCAAGGGAGGTTTTGATCAGCCCCAGCATTTT
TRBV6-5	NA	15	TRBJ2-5	CASGRRGVPQETQYF	TGTGCCAGCGGGCGCAGGGGGGTGCCCCAAGAGACCCAGTACTTC
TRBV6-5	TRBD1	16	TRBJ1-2	CASSYNDRGRPYGYTF	TGTGCCAGCAGTTACAACGACAGGGGGCGCCCCTATGGCTACACCTTC
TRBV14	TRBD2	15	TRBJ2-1	CASSPGTRVVDEQFF	TGTGCCAGCAGCCCCGGGACTAGGGTTGTGGATGAGCAGTTCTTC
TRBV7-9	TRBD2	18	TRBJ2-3	CASSFGLAGGAVRYTQYF	TGTGCCAGCAGCTTCGGACTAGCGGGAGGAGCCGTTCGATATACGCAGTATTTT
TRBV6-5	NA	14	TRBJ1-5	CASSYSYSNQPQHF	TGTGCCAGCAGTTACTCTTATAGCAATCAGCCCCAGCATTTT
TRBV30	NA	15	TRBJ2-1	CAWAYLDNSYNEQFF	TGTGCCTGGGCTTACCTAGATAACTCCTACAATGAGCAGTTCTTC
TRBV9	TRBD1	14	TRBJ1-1	CASSKDRSNTEAFF	TGTGCCAGCAGCAAGGACAGGTCGAACACTGAAGCTTTCTTT
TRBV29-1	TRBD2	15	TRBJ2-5	CSVELGSGRLKTQYF	TGCAGCGTTGAATTGGGTAGCGGGAGGTTGAAGACCCAGTACTTC
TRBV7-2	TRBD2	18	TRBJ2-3	CASSLGSLAGLLTDTQYF	TGTGCCAGCAGCTTAGGATCCCTAGCGGGACTACTCACAGATACGCAGTATTTT
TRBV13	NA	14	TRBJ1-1	CASSPRGRDTEAFF	TGTGCCAGCAGCCCTAGGGGAAGGGACACTGAAGCTTTCTTT
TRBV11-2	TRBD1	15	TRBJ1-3	CASSLYGTGVDTIYF	TGTGCCAGCAGCTTATATGGGACAGGGGTTGACACCATATATTTT
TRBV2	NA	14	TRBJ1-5	CASSRGFSNQPQHF	TGTGCCAGCAGCAGGGGTTTCAGCAATCAGCCCCAGCATTTT
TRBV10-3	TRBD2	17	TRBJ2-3	CAIRGLAGGASTDTQYF	TGTGCCATCAGGGGACTAGCGGGAGGAGCAAGCACAGATACGCAGTATTTT
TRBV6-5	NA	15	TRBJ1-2	CASSRTLRANYGYTF	TGTGCCAGCAGTCGGACCCTCAGGGCTAACTATGGCTACACCTTC
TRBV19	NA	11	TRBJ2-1	CASSIRGGRFF	TGTGCCAGTAGTATAAGGGGAGGCCGGTTCTTC
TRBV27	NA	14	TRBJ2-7	CASSFGSATYEQYF	TGTGCCAGCAGTTTCGGGAGTGCGACCTACGAGCAGTACTTC
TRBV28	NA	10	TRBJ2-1	CATGESEQFF	TGTGCCACGGGGGAGAGTGAGCAGTTCTTC
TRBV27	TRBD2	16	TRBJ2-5	CASSFSWRSGEETQYF	TGTGCCAGCAGTTTTAGCTGGCGGAGCGGGGAAGAGACCCAGTACTTC
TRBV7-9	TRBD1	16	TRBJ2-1	CASSYIPGQANNEQFF	TGTGCCAGCAGCTACATACCTGGACAGGCGAACAATGAGCAGTTCTTC
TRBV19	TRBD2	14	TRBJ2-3	CASSPGLSTDTQYF	TGTGCCAGTAGCCCGGGACTAAGCACAGATACGCAGTATTTT
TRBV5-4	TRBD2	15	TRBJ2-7	CASSWTSGPSYEQYF	TGTGCCAGCAGCTGGACTAGCGGGCCTTCCTACGAGCAGTACTTC
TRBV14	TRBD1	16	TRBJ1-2	CASSQAPGQGLHGYTF	TGTGCCAGCAGCCAAGCTCCGGGACAGGGTCTTCATGGCTACACCTTC
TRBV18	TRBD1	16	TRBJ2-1	CASSPFHGTGGNEQFF	TGTGCCAGCTCACCATTTCACGGGACAGGGGGCAATGAGCAGTTCTTC
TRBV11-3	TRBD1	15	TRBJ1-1	CASSLRSQGDTEAFF	TGTGCCAGCAGCTTAAGGTCTCAGGGGGACACTGAAGCTTTCTTT
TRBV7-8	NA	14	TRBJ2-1	CASSTKNRVDEQFF	TGTGCCAGCAGCACAAAAAACAGGGTTGATGAGCAGTTCTTC
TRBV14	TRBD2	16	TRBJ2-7	CASSPGMGLLAYEQYF	TGTGCCAGCAGCCCGGGTATGGGACTACTCGCCTACGAGCAGTACTTC